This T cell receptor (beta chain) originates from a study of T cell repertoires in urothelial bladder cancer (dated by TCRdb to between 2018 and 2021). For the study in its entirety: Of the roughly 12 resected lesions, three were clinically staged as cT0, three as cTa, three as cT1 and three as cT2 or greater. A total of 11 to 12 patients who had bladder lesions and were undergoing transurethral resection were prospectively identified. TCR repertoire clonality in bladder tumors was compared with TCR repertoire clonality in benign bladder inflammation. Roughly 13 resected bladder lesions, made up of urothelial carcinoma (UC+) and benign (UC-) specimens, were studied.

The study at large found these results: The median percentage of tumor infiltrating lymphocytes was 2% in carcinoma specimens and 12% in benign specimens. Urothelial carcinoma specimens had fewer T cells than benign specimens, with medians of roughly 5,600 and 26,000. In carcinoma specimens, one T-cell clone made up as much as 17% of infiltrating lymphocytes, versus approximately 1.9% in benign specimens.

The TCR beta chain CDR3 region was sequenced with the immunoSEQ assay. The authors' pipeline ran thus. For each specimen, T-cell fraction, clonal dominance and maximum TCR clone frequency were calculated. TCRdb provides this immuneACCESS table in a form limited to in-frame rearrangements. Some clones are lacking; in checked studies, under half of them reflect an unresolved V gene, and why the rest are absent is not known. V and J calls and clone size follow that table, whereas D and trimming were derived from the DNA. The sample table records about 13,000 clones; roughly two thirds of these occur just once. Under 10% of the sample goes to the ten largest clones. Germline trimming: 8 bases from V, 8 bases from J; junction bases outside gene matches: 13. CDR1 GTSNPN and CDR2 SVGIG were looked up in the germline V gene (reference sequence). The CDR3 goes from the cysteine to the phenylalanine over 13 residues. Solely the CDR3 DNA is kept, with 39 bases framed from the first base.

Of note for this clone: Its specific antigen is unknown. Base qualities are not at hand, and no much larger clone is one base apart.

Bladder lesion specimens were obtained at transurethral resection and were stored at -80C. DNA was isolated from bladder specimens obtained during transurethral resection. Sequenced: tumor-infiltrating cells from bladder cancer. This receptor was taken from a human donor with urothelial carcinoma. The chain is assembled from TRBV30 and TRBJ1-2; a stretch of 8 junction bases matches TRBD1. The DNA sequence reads TGTGCCGCCCAAGGGCAGGGGGCGCGGGGCTACACCTTC. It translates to CAAQGQGARGYTF.